The TCR beta chain described here comes from a study of identical twins. Study-wide findings and caveats: Twins' surplus sharing was weaker for beta out-of-frame sequences.

This CDR3 is 16 amino acids long. Germline V gives CDR1 SGHTA, CDR2 FQGTGA. With 0 bases removed from V and 0 bases from J, the gap between germline ends came to 10 bases. Each CDR3 protein gets one entry after TCRdb re-called the 5' RACE reads with MiXCR. The sample has approximately 350,000 distinct CDR3 sequences, about 12% seen once. With regard to this clonotype: Its antigen is still unknown.

Every sampled donor was Caucasian and healthy. These data also formed part of another study, on yellow fever vaccine responses in identical twins. This second study says: Twins reportedly had a vaccine T cell response that seemed partly convergent, partly personalized.

The receptor's source is a woman younger than 30 in good health. This chain links TRBV7-3 with TRBJ2-3; the D gene is possibly TRBD2 (5 bases). Sequenced material: CD8+ T cells sorted from blood. CDR3 bases: TGTGCCAGCAGCTTAACTAGCGACCCTAGCACAGATACGCAGTATTTT. This translates into CASSLTSDPSTDTQYF. Drawing the rest from reference TRBV7-3 and TRBJ2-3, the complete variable domain is GAGVSQTPSNKVTEKGKYVELRCDPISGHTALYWYRQSLGQGPEFLIYFQGTGAADDSGLPNDRFFAVRPEGSVSTLKIQRTERGDSAVYLCASSLTSDPSTDTQYFGPGTRLTVL.